Here is one TCR beta chain with its context. Its antigen is not identified. The data originate from a study of T cell repertoires in cytomegalovirus infection. Study overall: Public TCR beta signatures indicated both CMV infection and matching HLA type. Overall study findings and caveats: Based on cumulative public TCR beta family frequency, carriers of CMV plus the relevant HLA were identified. Dominant in the ex vivo response were TCR beta clonotypes restricted by HLA-C and specific for CMV.

This CDR3 spans 15 amino acids. J lost 2 bases, V lost 7 bases, and 8 bases had no gene match. The germline CDR1 and CDR2 sequences are SQVTM and ANQGSEA. TCRdb reanalysed the reads using MiXCR and keeps one entry per CDR3 protein. The sample includes approximately 700,000 distinct CDR3 sequences, about 40% of them seen just once. The source material was PBMCs. The rearrangement uses TRBV29-1 and TRBJ2-1; 10 nucleotides align to TRBD1. The clonotype originates from a human donor in good health (CMV status not recorded). Some clones in this sample may be carry-over from other donors' samples. In DNA, the CDR3 is TGCAGCGCGTCGACAGGGGGCGCCCCCTACAATGAGCAGTTCTTC. It translates to CSASTGGAPYNEQFF.